One and the same sample provided the 21 T cell receptor beta chains below, sequenced in a study of neurological immune-mediated disorders. TCRdb ran MiXCR on the 5' RACE reads and lists one entry per CDR3 protein. Of about 57,000 distinct CDR3 sequences listed, roughly 13% are singletons. The sample was PBMCs. The receptor set was obtained from a woman between 55 and 75 years old with HTLV-1-associated myelopathy (HAM/TSP).

This clonotype was seen repeatedly, ten times or more. The rearrangement uses TRBV21-1 and TRBJ1-3. TRBV21-1 is termed a pseudogene. This CDR3 has 16 residues. In nucleotides, the CDR3 is TGTGCCAGCAGCACTGAGGGATTTAGCTCTGGAAACACCATATATTTT. This sequence encodes CASSTEGFSSGNTIYF.

There are many counts of this clonotype. The chain uses TRBV28 and TRBJ2-3; 7 bases line up with TRBD2. The CDR3 spans 15 residues. Per germline, CDR1 MDHEN and CDR2 SYDVKM. Unmatched junction bases numbered 7, after V lost 2 bases and J lost 5 bases. The DNA of the CDR3 is TGTGCCAGCAGTTTAGGCGGGAGTGGGGGAGATACGCAGTATTTT. Residues: CASSLGGSGGDTQYF.

This clonotype appeared many times. The J gene is TRBJ2-1, the V gene TRBV28; TRBD2 matches 13 bases. V was clipped by 4 bases and J by 5 bases; unmatched bases: 5. This CDR3 comprises 16 residues. Germline loops: CDR1 MDHEN, CDR2 SYDVKM. The CDR3 reads CASSWTSGSGHNEQFF. CDR3 in DNA: TGTGCCAGCAGTTGGACTAGCGGGAGTGGCCACAATGAGCAGTTCTTC.

As concerns this clonotype: One end of the junction varies from germline; a read error may be responsible. The J gene is TRBJ2-2, the V gene TRBV6-2 or TRBV6-3; possibly TRBD1 or TRBD2 for D (6 bases each). This CDR3 comprises 14 residues. The germline CDR1 and CDR2 sequences are MNHEY and SVGEGT. CDR3: CASSTKGGAGELFF. The CDR3 DNA reads TGTGCCAGCAGCACAAAGGGGGGCGCCGGGGAGCTTTTTTTT.

This clonotype came up many times. V usage is TRBV12-3 or TRBV12-4 and J usage is TRBJ2-3; D unresolved. The CDR3 is 15 amino acids. V was shortened by 3 bases and J by 2 bases, with 12 bases between the two germline ends. CDR3 bases: TGTGCCAGCAGTTTTGACTGGGCCCCCACAGATACGCAGTATTTT. Residues: CASSFDWAPTDTQYF.

This clonotype was counted many times. The rearrangement joins TRBV4-1 to TRBJ2-1; possible D gene TRBD2, 5 bases. In germline, CDR1 is MGHRA, CDR2 YSYEKL. V was trimmed by 0 bases and J by 6 bases, leaving 6 bases between them. The CDR3 runs to 13 residues. The CDR3 coding sequence is TGCGCCAGCAGCCAAGAGGCGGGCAATGAGCAGTTCTTC. This encodes CASSQEAGNEQFF.

In DNA, the CDR3 is TGCAGTGCACGCGGGACTAGCGGGAGCGACGAGCAGTACTTC. This gives the protein CSARGTSGSDEQYF. The V and J genes are TRBV20-1 and TRBJ2-7, with 14 nucleotides matching TRBD2. Trimming took 6 bases from V and 5 from J; bases not matched to a gene: 6. The germline gives CDR1 DFQATT, CDR2 SNEGSKA (reference sequence). This CDR3 is built from 14 residues.

This clonotype showed up many times. The chain joins TRBV4-1 to TRBJ2-7, with TRBD1 matching over 11 bases. V shed 6 bases, J shed 3 bases, and the junction held 4 bases outside the gene matches. Germline values: CDR1 MGHRA, CDR2 YSYEKL. This CDR3 is built from 14 residues. The CDR3 DNA follows: TGCGCCAGCAGTGGACAGGGGGCGGGCTACGAGCAGTACTTC. This sequence encodes CASSGQGAGYEQYF.

This clonotype was picked up many times. V gene TRBV9 combines with J gene TRBJ2-1; D may correspond to TRBD1 or TRBD2 (5 bases each). The CDR3 extends over 13 amino acids. V lost 0 bases and J 6 bases, leaving 7 bases between the germline ends. The germline V gene encodes CDR1 SGDLS and CDR2 YYNGEE. The CDR3 protein is CASSVGGTNEQFF. The CDR3 DNA reads as TGTGCCAGCAGCGTAGGTGGGACCAATGAGCAGTTCTTC.

This clonotype was picked up many times. The chain combines TRBV7-8 with TRBJ2-1; 12 nucleotides agree with TRBD2. V trimming: 3 bases; J trimming: 3 bases; junction bases outside the gene matches: 3. Germline V gene sequence: CDR1 SGHVS, CDR2 FQNEAQ. The CDR3 loop spans 16 amino acids. CDR3 sequence reads: CASSFGLAGNYNEQFF. CDR3 bases: TGTGCCAGCAGCTTCGGACTAGCGGGGAACTACAATGAGCAGTTCTTC.

This clonotype came up many times. The chain has TRBV5-1 and TRBJ2-1; no firm D call. Trimming pared 0 bases from V and 3 bases from J, leaving 13 bases between. The CDR3 consists of 16 residues. From germline, CDR1 is SGHRS and CDR2 YFSETQ. Here the CDR3 DNA reads TGCGCCAGCAGCTTGGACGGCAGGTCAGTCTACAATGAGCAGTTCTTC. Amino acids: CASSLDGRSVYNEQFF.

In this sample, this clonotype turned up many times. In nucleotides, the CDR3 is TGTGCCAGCAGCAGGGGACAGCTCTATGGCTACACCTTC. Translating gives CASSRGQLYGYTF. The V call is TRBV7-2, the J call TRBJ1-2; 7 bases align to TRBD1. V lost 5 bases and J lost 4; bases outside the gene matches: 4. This CDR3 comprises 13 residues. Germline CDR1 SGHTA, CDR2 FQGNSA.

This clonotype was observed a few times. V usage is TRBV3-1 and J usage is TRBJ2-7, with 11 bases matching TRBD2. CDR1 is LGHDT, CDR2 YNNKEL, per germline (reference sequence). V gave up 5 bases and J gave up 2 bases; unmatched junction bases: 5. The CDR3 sequence is 15 residues long. The chain's CDR3 is CASSKGLAEAYEQYF. DNA of the CDR3: TGTGCCAGCAGCAAGGGACTAGCGGAAGCCTACGAGCAGTACTTC.

This clonotype was counted at least ten times. A much larger clone lies one base from this, so it may be a read error. The CDR3 protein is CASSPDGRGGEQFF. The CDR3 nucleotides are TGTGCCAGCAGTCCCGACGGGAGGGGGGGTGAGCAGTTCTTC. The chain is built from TRBV28 and TRBJ2-1; the match to TRBD2 covers 8 bases. V lost 5 bases to trimming and J lost 9 bases; unmatched junction nucleotides: 9. Germline CDR1 MDHEN, CDR2 SYDVKM. This CDR3 region has 14 residues.

This clonotype was observed many times. The J gene is TRBJ1-4, the V gene TRBV4-1; a weak D match, TRBD1 (5 bases). In germline, CDR1 is MGHRA, CDR2 YSYEKL. This CDR3 spans 16 amino acids. Trimming removed 1 base at V and 2 bases at J, with 11 bases between. CDR3 nucleotide sequence: TGCGCCAGCAGCCAAGGAGGGGCCGGGACTAATGAAAAACTGTTTTTT. It specifies CASSQGGAGTNEKLFF.

This clonotype appeared many times. The rearrangement joins TRBV20-1 to TRBJ1-3, with D maybe TRBD1 (6 bases). Germline CDR1 is DFQATT and CDR2 is SNEGSKA (reference sequence). Between the trimmed V and J ends, which lost 4 bases and 0 bases, there was a span of 10 bases. The CDR3 sequence is 14 residues long. Here the CDR3 DNA reads TGCAGTGCTACCAGGACAGACTCTGGAAACACCATATATTTT. Amino acid sequence: CSATRTDSGNTIYF.

There are many counts of this clonotype. The genes are TRBV12-3 or TRBV12-4 and TRBJ2-6; a possible D gene is TRBD1 (5 bases). V was pared by 7 bases and J by 4 bases, with 17 bases between. The CDR3 is 16 amino acids. The CDR3 sequence: CASIPRRASGANVLTF. CDR3 bases: TGTGCCAGCATCCCACGCAGGGCATCCGGGGCCAACGTCCTGACTTTC.

This clonotype has a count of ten or more. This chain connects TRBV3-1 to TRBJ2-7; the D is unclear. The CDR3 has 14 residues. In germline, CDR1 is LGHDT, CDR2 YNNKEL (reference sequence). Trimming shortened V by 3 bases and J by 2 bases, and 11 bases separated the two germline ends. The chain's CDR3 is CASSQWQNPYEQYF. Here the CDR3 DNA reads TGTGCCAGCAGCCAGTGGCAGAACCCCTACGAGCAGTACTTC.

In the case of this clonotype: One base away lies a much larger clone, so this may be a sequencing read error. The chain couples TRBV12-3 or TRBV12-4 to TRBJ2-7, with TRBD2 as a possible D gene (6 bases). Trimming shortened V by 0 bases and J by 3 bases, and 12 bases separated the two germline ends. CDR3 length: 15 amino acids. The CDR3 loop reads CASSLAPGSGYEQYF. The CDR3 DNA is TGTGCCAGCAGTTTAGCGCCCGGGAGTGGCTACGAGCAGTACTTC.

This clonotype was seen many times. The V call is TRBV7-2, the J call TRBJ2-5; D unresolved. The germline V gene has CDR1 SGHTA and CDR2 FQGNSA. V gave up 2 bases and J gave up 0 bases, with 7 bases separating them. The CDR3 contains 14 residues. The CDR3 coding sequence is TGTGCCAGCAGCTTATATGCTTACCAAGAGACCCAGTACTTC. It codes for CASSLYAYQETQYF. Full variable domain (missing parts from reference TRBV7-2 and TRBJ2-5): GAGVSQSPSNKVTEKGKDVELRCDPISGHTALYWYRQSLGQGLEFLIYFQGNSAPDKSGLPSDRFSAERTGGSVSTLTIQRTQQEDSAVYLCASSLYAYQETQYFGPGTRLLVL.

This clonotype has ten or more counts. This sequence joins TRBV15 and TRBJ1-2, with no clear D. The ends were cut back, 0 bases at V and 8 bases at J, with 13 bases in the middle. The CDR3 spans 14 residues. From germline, CDR1 is LNHNV and CDR2 YYDKDF (reference sequence). CDR3 sequence (DNA): TGTGCCACCAGCAGAGATAGAACCCTGGGAGGCTACACCTTC. It yields the protein CATSRDRTLGGYTF. Looking up the rest from reference TRBV15 and TRBJ1-2 gives the full variable domain: DAMVIQNPRYQVTQFGKPVTLSCSQTLNHNVMYWYQQKSSQAPKLLFHYYDKDFNNEADTPDNFQSRRPNTSFCFLDIRSPGLGDTAMYLCATSRDRTLGGYTFGSGTRLTVV.